This T cell receptor (beta chain) is drawn from a study of T-cell reconstitution after alpha-beta-depleted transplantation in children listed by TCRdb under 2016. For the study in its entirety: The study quantitatively tracked T-cell immune reconstitution after TCRalphabeta/CD19-depleted allogeneic hematopoietic cell transplantation in children using TCR repertoire profiling.

Summary of the overall study and its limitations: In some patients, high TCRbeta diversity at day 60 was attributed to recipient T cells and intrathymic progenitors that had survived conditioning. Over subsequent months, a decline in hyperexpanded clone frequencies was noted, and after one year, T-cell counts and TCRbeta diversity were mostly ascribed to newly produced T cells. The apparently early alphabetaT-cell count recovery about two months after transplant was reportedly dependent on only several hundred rapidly expanded clones derived from non-depleted graft cells.

Note on this clonotype: The target of this receptor is not known. No per-base quality is available; no much larger clone lies one base away.

The V and J ends are trimmed by 10 bases and 7 bases, leaving 34 bases between them. The CDR3 numbers 19 residues from cysteine through phenylalanine. The entry retains the CDR3 DNA only, 57 bases that are in frame from base 1. What this sample's treatment or condition label stands for: allogeneic hematopoietic cell transplantation with graft depleted of TCRalphabeta T cells and CD19 B cells. TCRalphabeta/CD19-depleted allogeneic hematopoietic cell grafts were given to the transplant recipients, all of whom were children. Receptor amplification or capture employed PCR. For sequencing, an Illumina HiSeq 2500 was employed. To normalize quantification of the TCRbeta repertoire, the TCR libraries were built with molecular barcoding that relied on unique molecular identifiers. Using fastp at Q25 and MiXCR, TCRdb reprocessed the public reads and kept productive beta chains. When rows share a CDR3 protein, they turn into one entry using the most common DNA and genes. The sample table shows 84,000 or so distinct CDR3 sequences, and around 15% are seen once. Around 20% of the sample lies in the top ten.

Sequencing was performed on PBMCs, mostly from graft donor cells, taken 180 days after TCRalphabeta/CD19-depleted stem cell transplant. The sequence links TRBV12-3 or TRBV12-4 to TRBJ2-2; the D region is possibly TRBD1 or TRBD2, each matching across 6 bases. This TCR was recovered from a male patient between 2 and 10 years old who had a stem cell transplant for acute lymphoblastic leukemia, so the T cells may come from the graft donor. The bases are TGTGCCATCTGTTTCCGGGGGCTGGTGGGATCTGGGGTGCGCGGGGAGCTGTTTTTT. The translation is CAICFRGLVGSGVRGELFF.